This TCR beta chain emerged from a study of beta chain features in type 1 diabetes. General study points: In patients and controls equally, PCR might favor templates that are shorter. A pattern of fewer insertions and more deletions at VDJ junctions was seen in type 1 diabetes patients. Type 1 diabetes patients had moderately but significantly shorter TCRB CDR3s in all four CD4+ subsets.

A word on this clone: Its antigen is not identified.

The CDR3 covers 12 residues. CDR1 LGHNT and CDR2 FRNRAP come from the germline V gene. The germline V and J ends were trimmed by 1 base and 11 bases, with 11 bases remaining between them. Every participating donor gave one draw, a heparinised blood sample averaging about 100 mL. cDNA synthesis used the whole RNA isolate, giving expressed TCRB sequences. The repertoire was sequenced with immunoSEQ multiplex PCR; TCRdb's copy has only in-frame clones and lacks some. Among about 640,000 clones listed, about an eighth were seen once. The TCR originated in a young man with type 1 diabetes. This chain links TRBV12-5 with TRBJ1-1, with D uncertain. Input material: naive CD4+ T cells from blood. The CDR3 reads CASGLGPSRAFF. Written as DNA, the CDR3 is TGTGCTAGTGGTTTGGGACCGAGCCGGGCTTTCTTT.